These 9 T cell receptor beta chains share one sample of origin, sequenced in a study of blood T cell repertoires in COVID-19. Sequencing used immunoSEQ multiplex PCR; TCRdb keeps in-frame clones, though not all of them. The profile shows over 25,000 clones, around 92% of them singletons. The sample was peripheral blood. Source of these receptors: a human donor in a cohort sampled during active COVID-19.

The rearrangement links TRBV4-1 to TRBJ2-2; no firm D call. With 0 bases removed from V and 2 bases from J, the gap between germline ends came to 10 bases. The CDR3 runs 16 residues. Germline CDR1 and CDR2: MGHRA and YSYEKL. CDR3 DNA: TGCGCCAGCAGCCAAGAGTTACGGGTTAACACCGGGGAGCTGTTTTTT. Translation gives CASSQELRVNTGELFF.

A single count supports this clone. The chain uses TRBV7-2 and TRBJ2-6; 8 bases align to TRBD1. V trimming: 5 bases; J trimming: 0 bases; junction bases outside the gene matches: 6. Germline loops: CDR1 SGHTA, CDR2 FQGNSA. The CDR3 consists of 17 residues. The CDR3 bases are TGTGCCAGCAGCATAAGCAGGGGGCTCTCTGGGGCCAACGTCCTGACTTTC. Translating gives CASSISRGLSGANVLTF.

This chain links TRBV5-1 with TRBJ2-7, with TRBD2 matching over 8 bases. The CDR3 loop spans 15 amino acids. The germline V gene has CDR1 SGHRS and CDR2 YFSETQ. After removal of 7 bases from V and 0 bases from J, the junction contained 9 bases not matched to a gene. This CDR3 is CASHGGARSSYEQYF. As DNA, the CDR3 is TGCGCCAGCCACGGGGGGGCCCGATCCTCCTACGAGCAGTACTTC.

The J gene is TRBJ1-2, the V gene TRBV27; 10 nucleotides align to TRBD1. Per the germline V gene, CDR1 is MNHEY and CDR2 is SMNVEV (reference sequence). The length of the CDR3 is 14 residues. V shed 5 bases, J shed 4 bases, and the junction held 4 bases outside the gene matches. The CDR3 region has the DNA TGTGCCAGCAGTACCCGGACAGGGGGCTATGGCTACACCTTC. As protein: CASSTRTGGYGYTF.

This rearrangement joins TRBV18 to TRBJ2-2; the match to TRBD1 covers 9 bases. The germline V gene has CDR1 KGHSH and CDR2 LQKENI. The CDR3 sequence is 17 residues long. V was clipped by 0 bases and J by 3 bases; unmatched bases: 5. As DNA, the CDR3 is TGTGCCAGCTCACCACCGGGACAGGGACGGGACACCGGGGAGCTGTTTTTT. Protein product: CASSPPGQGRDTGELFF.

The rearrangement uses TRBV18 and TRBJ2-7; the D gene is possibly TRBD1 (6 bases). The CDR3 covers 13 residues. CDR1 is KGHSH and CDR2 is LQKENI in the germline V gene. The V end lost 6 bases, the J end lost 3 bases, and 12 bases lay between the germline ends. The CDR3 spells CASSRQERYEQYF. CDR3 nucleotides: TGTGCCAGCTCTCGACAGGAGCGCTACGAGCAGTACTTC.

CDR3 sequence: CASRQGRMIITEAFF. CDR3 coding DNA: TGTGCCAGTCGACAGGGAAGGATGATAATCACTGAAGCTTTCTTT. This rearrangement joins TRBV19 to TRBJ1-1, with 7 bases that match TRBD1. The length of the CDR3 is 15 residues. With 8 bases clipped from V and 4 bases from J, the junction kept 13 bases outside the gene matches. CDR1 and CDR2 from the germline V gene are LNHDA and SQIVND (reference sequence).

This clone was observed once. CDR3 DNA sequence: TGTGCCAGCAGCTTAGGGCTAGCGGGGGGCACAGATACGCAGTATTTT. Translated: CASSLGLAGGTDTQYF. J is TRBJ2-3 and V is TRBV7-2, with 10 nucleotides matching TRBD2. In germline, CDR1 is SGHTA, CDR2 FQGNSA. Trimming removed 1 base from V and 1 base from J; junction bases left unmatched: 2. This CDR3 is 16 amino acids long.

V usage is TRBV6-5 and J usage is TRBJ2-5; 7 bases are a match to TRBD1. The junction had 3 bases not matched to a gene; V was cut back by 5 bases and J by 3 bases. The germline CDR1 and CDR2 sequences are MNHEY and SVGAGI. This CDR3 region has 13 residues. The CDR3 loop reads CASSRQGKETQYF. The CDR3 nucleotides are TGTGCCAGCAGTCGACAGGGAAAAGAGACCCAGTACTTC.